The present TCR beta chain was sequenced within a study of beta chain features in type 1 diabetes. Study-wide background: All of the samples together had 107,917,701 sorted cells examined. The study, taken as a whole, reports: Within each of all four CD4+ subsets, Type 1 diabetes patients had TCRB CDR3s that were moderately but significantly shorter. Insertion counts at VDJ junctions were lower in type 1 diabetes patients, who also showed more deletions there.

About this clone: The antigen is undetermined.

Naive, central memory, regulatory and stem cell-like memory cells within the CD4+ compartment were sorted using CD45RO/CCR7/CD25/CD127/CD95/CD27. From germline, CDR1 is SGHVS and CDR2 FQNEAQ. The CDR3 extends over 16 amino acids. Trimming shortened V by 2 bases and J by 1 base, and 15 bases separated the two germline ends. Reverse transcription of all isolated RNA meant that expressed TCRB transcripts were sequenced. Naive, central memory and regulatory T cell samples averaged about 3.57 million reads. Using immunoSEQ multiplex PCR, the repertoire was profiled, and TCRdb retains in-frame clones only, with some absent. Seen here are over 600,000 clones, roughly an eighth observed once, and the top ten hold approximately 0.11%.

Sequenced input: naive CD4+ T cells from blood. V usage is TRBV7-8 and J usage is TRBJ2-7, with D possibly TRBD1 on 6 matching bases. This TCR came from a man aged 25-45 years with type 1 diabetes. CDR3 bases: TGTGCCAGCAGCTTAACGATGGCAGGGACATCCTACGAGCAGTACTTC. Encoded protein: CASSLTMAGTSYEQYF.